Presented here are 16 T cell receptor beta chains from one specimen sequenced in a study of T-cell reconstitution after alpha-beta-depleted transplantation in children. Construction of the TCRbeta library involved unique molecular identifiers. One entry per CDR3 protein, called by TCRdb with MiXCR from the PCR reads. The sample has about 610,000 distinct CDR3 sequences, 10% seen once. The sequencing used PBMCs from the stem cell graft donor, collected from the stem cell graft. All receptors come from a human donor who donated a stem cell graft to a child with acute myeloid leukemia.

The chain links TRBV7-2 to TRBJ2-2; perhaps D is TRBD1 or TRBD2 (5 bases each). Germline CDR1 reads SGHTA; CDR2 reads FQGNSA. CDR3 length: 17 residues. Trimming pared 6 bases from V and 4 bases from J, leaving 21 bases between. CDR3 protein: CASSSPTPGRTTGELFF. The DNA of the CDR3 is TGTGCCAGCAGTTCCCCCACCCCGGGACGTACCACCGGGGAGCTGTTTTTT.

This chain links TRBV4-3 with TRBJ2-5; D tentatively fits TRBD1 or TRBD2 (7 bases each). There are 15 residues in the CDR3. From germline, CDR1 is LGHNA and CDR2 YSLEER. V was shortened by 1 base and J by 4 bases, with 13 bases between the two germline ends. DNA for the CDR3: TGCGCCAGCAGCCAAGCGACAGGGAGGGTAGAGACCCAGTACTTC. Protein product: CASSQATGRVETQYF.

The chain employs TRBV28 and TRBJ1-1; TRBD1 might be the D (6 bases). The CDR3 extends over 14 amino acids. V was cut by 3 bases and J by 5 bases, with 13 bases left in between. Germline lookup yields CDR1 MDHEN and CDR2 SYDVKM. The CDR3 loop is CASSFQGGRTEAFF. In DNA, the CDR3 is TGTGCCAGCAGTTTTCAAGGGGGTAGGACTGAAGCTTTCTTT.

The chain uses TRBV25-1 and TRBJ2-2; 7 bases agree with TRBD1. Germline CDR1 is MGHDK and CDR2 is SYGVNS. The ends lost 6 bases at V and 5 bases at J; junction bases unmatched: 18. The CDR3 length is 18 residues. CDR3 in amino acids: CASSDTTGWRWGTGELFF. The CDR3 nucleotides read TGTGCCAGCAGCGACACGACAGGGTGGAGGTGGGGGACCGGGGAGCTGTTTTTT.

There are many counts of this clonotype. The chain recombines TRBV6-2 or TRBV6-3 with TRBJ2-1, with TRBD2 matching over 13 bases. The CDR3 consists of 15 residues. CDR1 and CDR2 (germline): MNHEY, SVGEGT. The ends lost 6 bases at V and 7 bases at J; junction bases unmatched: 6. CDR3 amino acids: CASSSGTSGTNEQFF. Written as DNA, the CDR3 is TGTGCCAGCAGCTCCGGGACTAGCGGGACAAATGAGCAGTTCTTC.

This clonotype has ten or more counts. The rearrangement uses TRBV7-2 and TRBJ2-1; the match to TRBD2 covers 8 bases. J was trimmed by 2 bases and V by 9 bases; bases with no gene match: 9. The CDR3 covers 15 residues. From germline, CDR1 is SGHTA and CDR2 FQGNSA. CDR3 loop: CASLPLAGPYNEQFF. For the CDR3, the DNA is TGTGCCAGTCTCCCTCTAGCGGGCCCCTACAATGAGCAGTTCTTC.

This clonotype was picked up a small number of times. V is TRBV12-3 or TRBV12-4 and J is TRBJ2-5, with D hard to call. Trimming cost V 1 base and J 2 bases, with 5 bases left between them. The CDR3 loop spans 13 amino acids. In nucleotides, the CDR3 is TGTGCCAGCAGTTTAGACGAACAAGAGACCCAGTACTTC. Residues: CASSLDEQETQYF.

This clonotype appeared many times. The J gene is TRBJ2-7, the V gene TRBV13, with TRBD2 identical over 8 bases. V lost 2 bases to trimming and J lost 3 bases; unmatched junction nucleotides: 3. CDR1 is PRHDT, CDR2 FYEKMQ, per germline (reference sequence). There are 14 residues in the CDR3. The CDR3 DNA follows: TGTGCCAGCAGCTTACGGAGCGGGAGCTACGAGCAGTACTTC. Protein product: CASSLRSGSYEQYF.

In its sample, this clonotype was seen a few times. The chain is built from TRBV7-2 and TRBJ2-3, with 8 bases aligning to TRBD2. The CDR3 is 18 residues long. Per the germline V gene, CDR1 is SGHTA and CDR2 is FQGNSA. After removal of 2 bases from V and 4 bases from J, the junction contained 14 bases not matched to a gene. The CDR3 is CASSLLSRSGGPADTQYF. CDR3 sequence (DNA): TGTGCCAGCAGCTTACTTAGTCGATCGGGAGGGCCGGCAGATACGCAGTATTTT.

This clonotype turned up a few times. The V and J genes are TRBV20-1 and TRBJ2-1; no definite D call. The germline V gene has CDR1 DFQATT and CDR2 SNEGSKA (reference sequence). CDR3 size: 14 residues. Trimming removed 4 bases at V and 4 bases at J, with 14 bases between. The CDR3 coding sequence is TGCAGTGCTAAGCAGGCTGTTATTTACAATGAGCAGTTCTTC. The encoded protein is CSAKQAVIYNEQFF.

There are a few counts of this clonotype. The chain is built from TRBV20-1 and TRBJ2-5; 9 positions match TRBD2. CDR3 length: 15 amino acids. The V segment lost 8 bases and the J segment 4 bases; nucleotides outside the gene matches: 14. CDR1 is DFQATT and CDR2 is SNEGSKA in the germline V gene (reference sequence). Here the CDR3 reads CSPRFPSGIGETQYF. In nucleotides, the CDR3 is TGCAGTCCTCGCTTTCCTAGCGGGATTGGAGAGACCCAGTACTTC.

A few counts support this clonotype. The gene calls are TRBV20-1 and TRBJ2-1; unclear D gene. Germline lookup yields CDR1 DFQATT and CDR2 SNEGSKA (reference sequence). The ends were cut back, 4 bases at V and 6 bases at J, with 4 bases in the middle. The CDR3 spans 10 residues. In DNA, the CDR3 is TGCAGTGCTACTGCCAATGAGCAGTTCTTC. Its translation: CSATANEQFF.

This clonotype came up a few times. The chain couples TRBV2 to TRBJ2-2; D is uncertain. The germline V gene encodes CDR1 SNHLY and CDR2 FYNNEI. The V gene lost 6 bases and the J gene lost 4 bases, with 21 bases spanning the gap. CDR3 length: 17 amino acids. DNA of the CDR3: TGTGCCAGCAGCTCCAAAACTGGCAGCCTGGGCACCGGGGAGCTGTTTTTT. Its translation: CASSSKTGSLGTGELFF.

This clonotype was recorded many times. The chain couples TRBV30 to TRBJ2-7; D is possibly TRBD2 (7 bases). CDR1 and CDR2 (germline): GTSNPN, SVGIG (reference sequence). The CDR3 spans 14 residues. V lost 3 bases and J lost 6, with 18 bases in between. The DNA of the CDR3 is TGTGCCTGGAGGAGGGGGGGGAATGCCGGCGAGCAGTACTTC. It translates to CAWRRGGNAGEQYF.

This clonotype was seen ten or more times. V and J are TRBV15 and TRBJ1-4; the D is unclear. V was cut by 1 base and J by 4 bases, with 1 base left in between. Germline V lookup: CDR1 LNHNV, CDR2 YYDKDF (reference sequence). This CDR3 contains 12 residues. In DNA form, the CDR3 reads TGTGCCACCAGCAGAGTTAATGAAAAACTGTTTTTT. Amino acid sequence: CATSRVNEKLFF.

This clonotype was picked up a small number of times. The chain couples TRBV14 to TRBJ2-3; D not certain. The CDR3 is 15 amino acids. The V end lost 1 base, the J end lost 2 bases, and 10 bases lay between the germline ends. Per the germline V gene, CDR1 is SGHDN and CDR2 is FVKESK. In DNA form, the CDR3 reads TGTGCCAGCAGCCAAGGTTTCGGCACCACAGATACGCAGTATTTT. It translates to CASSQGFGTTDTQYF.